The 4 T cell receptor beta chains below all came from one sample that was sequenced in a study of blood T cell repertoires in COVID-19. Sequencing was performed with immunoSEQ multiplex PCR; in TCRdb, only in-frame clones are kept and a portion is missing. The table lists 110,000 to 150,000 clones, 75% to 90% of them singletons. The sequenced sample consisted of PBMCs or T cells enriched from blood (not recorded which). The receptors come from a man between 60 and 75 years old who had recovered from COVID-19.

The chain uses TRBV5-5 and TRBJ2-7; 7 bases agree with TRBD2. This CDR3 has 16 residues. The trim removed 0 bases at V and 5 bases at J, leaving 11 bases unmatched. Germline V lookup: CDR1 SGHKS, CDR2 YYEKEE (reference sequence). The CDR3 protein is CASSLAGGLPFDEQYF. The CDR3 DNA reads TGTGCCAGCAGCTTGGCCGGGGGACTACCCTTTGACGAGCAGTACTTC.

The V call is TRBV7-9, the J call TRBJ2-5, with D uncertain. This CDR3 comprises 13 residues. V lost 5 bases and J 3 bases, leaving 10 bases between the germline ends. Germline CDR1 is SEHNR and CDR2 is FQNEAQ (reference sequence). In nucleotides, the CDR3 is TGTGCCAGCAGCCGCCCAGGAAAAGAGACCCAGTACTTC. Residues: CASSRPGKETQYF.

This chain joins TRBV28 and TRBJ1-2, with TRBD1 matching over 10 bases. V shed 5 bases, J shed 5 bases, and the junction held 5 bases outside the gene matches. This CDR3 spans 14 amino acids. Looked up from germline, CDR1 is MDHEN and CDR2 is SYDVKM. In DNA form, the CDR3 reads TGTGCCAGCAGTCCGACAGGGGGCGGTTATGGCTACACCTTC. Amino acids: CASSPTGGGYGYTF.

The CDR3 DNA reads TGTGCCAGCAGTTACTCGGGCAGGGGGACCTATGGCTACACCTTC. Its protein product is CASSYSGRGTYGYTF. This chain connects TRBV6-5 to TRBJ1-2, with 7 nucleotides matching TRBD1. In germline, CDR1 is MNHEY, CDR2 SVGAGI. The CDR3 runs to 15 residues. V gave up 0 bases and J gave up 4 bases; unmatched junction bases: 5.